The 3 T cell receptor beta chains presented below share a single source sample, sequenced in a study of T cell repertoires in ileal Crohn's disease. Repertoires were generated with immunoSEQ multiplex PCR, while TCRdb's copy carries only in-frame clones and drops some. Among approximately 9,000 clones listed, roughly four fifths were seen once. The material sequenced was ileal tissue. The receptor source for this set is an adult with Crohn's disease.

V and J are TRBV2 and TRBJ2-5; 8 positions agree with TRBD2. CDR3 length equals 16 residues. J gave up 2 bases and V 5 bases, and 10 bases lay outside the gene matches. The germline CDR1 and CDR2 sequences are SNHLY and FYNNEI. CDR3 DNA sequence: TGTGCCAGCAGTCCCCGCGGGGGGTCCTCACAAGAGACCCAGTACTTC. This gives the protein CASSPRGGSSQETQYF.

The CDR3: CASSLVLAGVGAYEQYF. DNA for the CDR3: TGTGCCAGCAGCTTGGTGTTAGCGGGTGTTGGAGCCTACGAGCAGTACTTC. The chain joins TRBV5-6 to TRBJ2-7; 7 bases agree with TRBD2. The CDR3 runs 17 residues. CDR1 is SGHDT, CDR2 YYEEEE, per germline. After removal of 0 bases from V and 2 bases from J, the junction contained 11 bases not matched to a gene. Looking up the rest from reference TRBV5-6 and TRBJ2-7 gives the full variable domain: DAGVTQSPTHLIKTRGQQVTLRCSPKSGHDTVSWYQQALGQGPQFIFQYYEEEERQRGNFPDRFSGHQFPNYSSELNVNALLLGDSALYLCASSLVLAGVGAYEQYFGPGTRLTVT.

The chain links TRBV2 to TRBJ2-5, with D possibly being TRBD1 (6 bases). CDR3 size: 15 residues. Between the trimmed V and J ends, which lost 4 bases and 2 bases, there was a span of 14 bases. The V gene's germline CDR1 is SNHLY and CDR2 FYNNEI. For the CDR3, the DNA is TGTGCCAGCAGTGGGGGATTCGGACAGCAAGAGACCCAGTACTTC. This codes for CASSGGFGQQETQYF.